A selection of T cell receptor beta chains follows, all from one sample in a study of early T cells in non-severe SARS-CoV-2 infection. TCRdb reprocessed the 5' RACE reads with MiXCR, giving one entry per CDR3 protein. The data hold tens of thousands of distinct CDR3 sequences, with roughly 5.9% observed a single time. The sequenced sample consisted of whole blood. The receptor set was obtained from an adult who was a healthcare worker with PCR-confirmed SARS-CoV-2 infection or an uninfected control (not recorded which). CDR3s include the opening cysteine and the closing phenylalanine or tryptophan. D genes are given only for firm matches. Size is stated for part of the rows, as once, few or many counts, or as a class when the clone is expanded.

size,J,length,D,V,CDR3,DNA
many,TRBJ2-7,14,-,TRBV4-1,CASSQVGVGYEQYF,TGCGCCAGCAGCCAAGTCGGGGTAGGGTACGAGCAGTACTTC
many,TRBJ2-1,17,-,TRBV7-6,CASSSLSRGQSPNEQFF,TGTGCCAGCAGCTCCCTAAGTAGGGGACAAAGTCCCAATGAGCAGTTCTTC
-,TRBJ2-2,15,TRBD1,TRBV6-2/TRBV6-3,CASSARDRGTGELFF,TGTGCCAGCAGTGCCCGGGACAGGGGCACCGGGGAGCTGTTTTTT
many,TRBJ2-7,13,-,TRBV4-1,CASSLLPYGEQYF,TGCGCCAGCAGCCTCCTACCGTACGGTGAGCAGTACTTC
few,TRBJ2-1,12,-,TRBV19,CASSDWNNEQFF,TGTGCCAGCTCGGACTGGAACAATGAGCAGTTCTTC
many,TRBJ2-7,14,-,TRBV2,CASKPRAGAYEQYF,TGTGCCAGCAAACCTAGGGCAGGGGCCTACGAGCAGTACTTC
few,TRBJ2-7,12,-,TRBV29-1,CSVERQGREQYF,TGCAGCGTCGAACGGCAGGGCCGCGAGCAGTACTTC
many,TRBJ2-5,16,TRBD1,TRBV30,CAWRVWGQSRQETQYF,TGTGCCTGGAGAGTGTGGGGACAGTCGCGTCAAGAGACCCAGTACTTC
few,TRBJ2-1,12,-,TRBV5-1,CASSLGPNEQFF,TGCGCCAGCAGCTTGGGACCGAATGAGCAGTTCTTC
many,TRBJ2-1,15,-,TRBV12-3/TRBV12-4,CASSPGTNPYNEQFF,TGTGCCAGCAGTCCCGGGACAAACCCTTACAATGAGCAGTTCTTC
few,TRBJ2-1,11,-,TRBV2,CASRGLSEQFF,TGTGCCAGCAGGGGTTTAAGTGAGCAGTTCTTC
-,TRBJ2-7,14,TRBD1,TRBV7-2,CASSPGQPLNEQYF,TGTGCCAGCAGCCCGGGACAGCCTTTGAACGAGCAGTACTTC
many,TRBJ2-5,15,-,TRBV9,CASSVDPTTQETQYF,TGTGCCAGCAGCGTAGACCCCACAACTCAAGAGACCCAGTACTTC
many,TRBJ1-2,13,TRBD1,TRBV6-4,CASSAGTGYGYTF,TGTGCCAGCAGCGCCGGGACAGGCTATGGCTACACCTTC
-,TRBJ2-7,15,TRBD2,TRBV7-6,CASSSLPGDYYEQYF,TGTGCCAGCAGCTCCCTCCCGGGGGACTACTACGAGCAGTACTTC
few,TRBJ1-2,11,-,TRBV7-2,CASSLAIGYTF,TGTGCCAGCAGCTTGGCCATTGGCTACACCTTC
many,TRBJ2-3,14,-,TRBV29-1,CSVEMSASTDTQYF,TGCAGCGTTGAAATGAGTGCAAGCACAGATACGCAGTATTTT
many,TRBJ2-1,15,TRBD1,TRBV27,CASSSRGLGSGEQFF,TGTGCCAGCAGTTCCAGGGGGCTCGGATCAGGTGAGCAGTTCTTC
many,TRBJ1-1,11,TRBD1,TRBV2,CASRQGAEAFF,TGTGCCAGCAGACAGGGGGCAGAAGCTTTCTTT
-,TRBJ1-2,16,-,TRBV4-1,CASSQDTASQSYGYTF,TGCGCCAGCAGCCAAGATACGGCCAGCCAATCCTATGGCTACACCTTC
many,TRBJ1-1,14,-,TRBV3-1,CASSPDAAFTEAFF,TGTGCCAGCAGCCCCGACGCTGCCTTCACTGAAGCTTTCTTT
-,TRBJ2-3,17,TRBD2,TRBV6-1,CASSARTSGLDTDTQYF,TGTGCCAGCAGTGCTAGGACTAGCGGGTTAGACACAGATACGCAGTATTTT
-,TRBJ1-4,14,-,TRBV12-3/TRBV12-4,CASSKAGFNEKLFF,TGTGCCAGCAGCAAAGCAGGGTTTAATGAAAAACTGTTTTTT
many,TRBJ2-5,14,TRBD1,TRBV5-1,CASSLQGFQETQYF,TGCGCCAGCAGCCTACAGGGGTTCCAAGAGACCCAGTACTTC
few,TRBJ1-3,14,-,TRBV27,CASSLQATGNTIYF,TGTGCCAGCAGTTTACAGGCGACGGGAAACACCATATATTTT
many,TRBJ1-5,15,-,TRBV20-1,CSARGYNRGNQPQHF,TGCAGTGCTAGAGGATACAACAGGGGCAATCAGCCCCAGCATTTT
many,TRBJ2-7,14,-,TRBV29-1,CSVTGPRTPYEQYF,TGCAGCGTTACAGGGCCTAGAACCCCCTACGAGCAGTACTTC